This TCR beta chain was found in a study of shared clonotypes between healthy human individuals. Points from the study as a whole: On the whole, naive subsets had larger estimated richness than memory subsets had.

Naive CD8 populations comprised CD45RO-negative cells positively selected for CCR7, excluding terminally differentiated effector memory CD45RA+ cells. A remark on this clone: Antigen: not known.

The germline gives CDR1 SGHAT, CDR2 FQNNGV. V gave up 1 base and J gave up 0 bases, with 4 bases separating them. The CDR3 totals 14 residues. TCRdb keeps only in-frame clones here, not all; method: immunoSEQ multiplex PCR. The sample consists of 1.5 million to 2.5 million clones, roughly 95% of them appearing once. The chain links TRBV11-2 to TRBJ1-3; no definite D call. The material sequenced was naive CD8+ T cells sorted from blood. The clonotype was recovered from a man between 18 and 35 years old in good health. Here the CDR3 DNA reads TGTGCCAGCAGCTTAGGGATCTCTGGAAACACCATATATTTT. Translation: CASSLGISGNTIYF.